The source of this T cell receptor (beta chain) is a study of blood T cell repertoires in COVID-19. The germline V and J ends were trimmed by 6 bases and 8 bases, with 13 bases remaining between them. The CDR3 extends over 11 amino acids. Germline assignment: CDR1 SQVTM and CDR2 ANQGSEA. Assay used: immunoSEQ multiplex PCR; TCRdb lists only in-frame clones, some missing. The sample has 100,000 to 150,000 clones, less than 85% seen once. J is TRBJ1-2 and V is TRBV29-1, with D possibly being TRBD1 (6 bases). The source material was peripheral blood. This receptor was taken from a woman aged 80 or over with acute or convalescent COVID-19. The CDR3 here is CSVAGGGGYTF. In nucleotides, the CDR3 is TGCAGCGTGGCTGGGGGGGGCGGCTACACCTTC.